Listed here are 17 T cell receptor beta chains from one sample, sequenced in a study of cytomegalovirus exposure and HLA in healthy donors. The PCR used 60 Vbeta and 13 Jbeta primers. Sequencing used immunoSEQ multiplex PCR; TCRdb keeps in-frame clones, though not all of them. This table has about 90,000 clones, about 67% appearing once. The sequenced material came from PBMCs. The receptors were gathered from a man aged 25 to 40 in good health and CMV-seronegative.

The CDR3 loop reads CASSYYLNGTPFADTQYF. Here the CDR3 DNA reads TGTGCCAGCAGTTACTACTTAAACGGGACTCCTTTTGCAGATACGCAGTATTTT. The chain joins TRBV6-7 to TRBJ2-3; a possible D gene is TRBD2 (6 bases). TRBV6-7 is an ORF; its function is uncertain. V lost 1 base to trimming and J lost 4 bases, with 21 bases between them. CDR3 size: 18 residues.

This clone has a handful of counts. An end of the junction differs from the germline gene, which may be a read error. The rearrangement uses TRBV7-7 and TRBJ2-5; possibly TRBD2 for D (7 bases). The V gene's germline CDR1 is SSHAT and CDR2 FNYEAQ (reference sequence). This CDR3 is built from 15 residues. The CDR3 DNA sequence: TGTGCTAGCAGCTTGGGGGGGGGCGACCAAGAGACCCAGTACTTC. Residues: CASSLGGGDQETQYF.

V usage is TRBV7-3 and J usage is TRBJ1-1, with D possibly being TRBD1 (5 bases). This CDR3 region has 14 residues. V lost 4 bases to trimming and J lost 5 bases, with 14 bases between them. Germline assignment: CDR1 SGHTA and CDR2 FQGTGA. Written as DNA, the CDR3 is TGTGCCAGCAGCTCCCAGGGCCCCGGGACTGAAGCTTTCTTT. Encoded protein: CASSSQGPGTEAFF. The full variable domain, with the rest looked up from reference TRBV7-3 and TRBJ1-1, is GAGVSQTPSNKVTEKGKYVELRCDPISGHTALYWYRQSLGQGPEFLIYFQGTGAADDSGLPNDRFFAVRPEGSVSTLKIQRTERGDSAVYLCASSSQGPGTEAFFGQGTRLTVV.

With regard to this clone: One junction end disagrees with the germline gene, perhaps due to a read error. J is TRBJ1-2 and V is TRBV7-2; 12 bases agree with TRBD1. Germline-derived CDR1 and CDR2 are SGHTA and FQGNSA. The CDR3 length is 16 residues. The CDR3 protein is CACSLHGTGGRGGYTF. Written as DNA, the CDR3 is TGTGCCTGCAGCTTACATGGGACAGGGGGCCGCGGTGGCTACACCTTC. The full variable domain, in which reference TRBV7-2 and TRBJ1-2 provide the parts outside the CDR3, is GAGVSQSPSNKVTEKGKDVELRCDPISGHTALYWYRQSLGQGLEFLIYFQGNSAPDKSGLPSDRFSAERTGGSVSTLTIQRTQQEDSAVYLCACSLHGTGGRGGYTFGSGTRLTVV.

The rearrangement joins TRBV7-2 to TRBJ2-5, with unresolved D. V lost 0 bases and J lost 3, with 11 bases in between. Germline-derived CDR1 and CDR2 are SGHTA and FQGNSA. The CDR3 totals 15 residues. The CDR3 DNA follows: TGTGCCAGCAGCTTAGCGCGGCACCTGAAAGAGACCCAGTACTTC. Amino acid sequence: CASSLARHLKETQYF.

This clone has only a few counts. This rearrangement joins TRBV7-2 to TRBJ1-1; D remains ambiguous. V was trimmed by 4 bases and J by 5 bases, leaving 11 bases between them. Germline V gene data show CDR1 as SGHTA and CDR2 as FQGNSA. The CDR3 is 13 residues long. The CDR3 region has the DNA TGTGCCAGCAGCTCTCTAGGGAGTACTGAAGCTTTCTTT. It encodes CASSSLGSTEAFF.

The chain employs TRBV25-1 and TRBJ2-7, with 10 bases lining up with TRBD2. The CDR3 is made up of 17 amino acids. V shed 3 bases, J shed 3 bases, and the junction held 11 bases outside the gene matches. From germline, CDR1 is MGHDK and CDR2 SYGVNS. The CDR3 DNA follows: TGTGCCAGCAGTGATTCTCCATCTAGCGGGGGCCACTACGAGCAGTACTTC. Its translation is CASSDSPSSGGHYEQYF.

The V and J genes are TRBV7-8 and TRBJ2-2; the D is unclear. This CDR3 has 13 amino acids. Germline CDR1 reads SGHVS; CDR2 reads FQNEAQ. V lost 4 bases and J lost 2, with 5 bases in between. CDR3 DNA: TGTGCCAGCAGCTACACCAACACCGGGGAGCTGTTTTTT. As protein: CASSYTNTGELFF.

The chain joins TRBV7-8 to TRBJ1-1; 9 bases match TRBD1. The V and J ends lost 6 bases and 5 bases, in that order; junction bases with no gene match: 16. The CDR3 is 17 residues long. The V gene's germline CDR1 is SGHVS and CDR2 FQNEAQ. CDR3 amino acids: CASSSTQGARGKTEAFF. The CDR3 coding sequence is TGTGCCAGCAGTTCTACACAGGGGGCGAGGGGGAAAACTGAAGCTTTCTTT.

This chain connects TRBV30 to TRBJ1-1; perhaps TRBD1 as D (6 bases). Germline loops: CDR1 GTSNPN, CDR2 SVGIG (reference sequence). Trimming left V 2 bases short and J 4 bases short, with 17 bases between. This CDR3 has 15 amino acids. The CDR3 DNA is TGTGCCTGGAGTTCCCACCCGGCAGGGGCCACTGAAGCTTTCTTT. This codes for CAWSSHPAGATEAFF.

CDR3 DNA: TGTGCCAGCAGGGACAGGGGACGCACTGAAGCTTTCTTT. Translated, it gives CASRDRGRTEAFF. The chain links TRBV6-5 to TRBJ1-1, with TRBD1 identical over 9 bases. The CDR3 is made up of 13 amino acids. With 6 bases clipped from V and 4 bases from J, the junction kept 3 bases outside the gene matches. Germline CDR1 and CDR2: MNHEY and SVGAGI.

The chain employs TRBV9 and TRBJ2-7; a possible D gene is TRBD1 (6 bases). V lost 0 bases and J 5 bases, leaving 12 bases between the germline ends. There are 14 residues in the CDR3. Germline V gene sequence: CDR1 SGDLS, CDR2 YYNGEE. CDR3 nucleotides: TGTGCCAGCAGCGTAGAGCCAGGGGTACACGAGCAGTACTTC. This gives the protein CASSVEPGVHEQYF.

This chain uses TRBV7-2 with TRBJ1-1, with a weak D call TRBD1 (6 bases). CDR1 is SGHTA and CDR2 is FQGNSA in the germline V gene. CDR3 size: 14 residues. With 1 base removed from V and 8 bases from J, the gap between germline ends came to 14 bases. CDR3 loop: CASSLGPSGGEAFF. CDR3 sequence (DNA): TGTGCCAGCAGCTTAGGTCCTTCGGGGGGCGAAGCTTTCTTT.

The chain links TRBV2 to TRBJ1-1; TRBD1 aligns across 7 bases. The CDR3 covers 15 residues. After removal of 4 bases from V and 0 bases from J, the junction contained 5 bases not matched to a gene. Germline V CDR1 and CDR2: SNHLY, FYNNEI. Here the CDR3 DNA reads TGTGCCAGCAGTGGGACGGACAGGCTGAACACTGAAGCTTTCTTT. The encoded protein is CASSGTDRLNTEAFF.

The rearrangement joins TRBV21-1 to TRBJ1-6; TRBD1 reflects the table's D call only, with no check against the DNA. TRBV21-1 is assigned pseudogene status. The CDR3 runs 16 residues. CDR3 protein: CASSKLGTGRDSPLHF. The CDR3 DNA is TGTGCCAGCAGCAAATTGGGGACAGGGAGGGATTCACCCCTCCACTTT.

The DNA for the CDR3 is TGTGCCAGCAGCCCCAGACAGGGGGCCCGGGAGACCCAGTACTTC. Its translation: CASSPRQGARETQYF. This sequence joins TRBV7-2 and TRBJ2-5, with 10 bases that match TRBD1. CDR3 length equals 15 residues. J lost 5 bases, V lost 5 bases, and 8 bases had no gene match. Germline V gene sequence: CDR1 SGHTA, CDR2 FQGNSA. Variable domain in full (rest from reference TRBV7-2 and TRBJ2-5): GAGVSQSPSNKVTEKGKDVELRCDPISGHTALYWYRQSLGQGLEFLIYFQGNSAPDKSGLPSDRFSAERTGGSVSTLTIQRTQQEDSAVYLCASSPRQGARETQYFGPGTRLLVL.

This clone was picked up a small number of times. CDR3 in DNA: TGTGCCAGCGACAACAGGGGCACAGATACGCAGTATTTT. It is translated as CASDNRGTDTQYF. V gene TRBV6-6 combines with J gene TRBJ2-3; possibly TRBD1 for D (6 bases). The CDR3 length is 13 residues. Per germline, CDR1 MNHNY and CDR2 SVGAGI (reference sequence). The V and J ends lost 8 bases and 1 base respectively, with 10 bases between them.